This T cell receptor (beta chain) was documented in a study of T cell repertoires in cytomegalovirus infection (dated by TCRdb to between 2018 and 2021). Regarding the complete study: Donor HLA type was relevant to the analysis, as public TCR beta signatures indicated carriage of CMV infection together with the matching HLA type.

Points on this clonotype: What antigen it recognizes has not been identified. No qualities accompany the bases; no much larger clone lies one base away.

Sequenced on an Illumina HiSeq 1500. Starting from the raw public reads, TCRdb applied fastp trimming at Q25, assembled clones with MiXCR and retained in-frame beta chains. A single entry per CDR3 protein holds the most common genes and DNA from its merged rows. In all, the sample holds roughly 150,000 distinct CDR3 sequences, and more than 15% of those were seen once. The ten largest clones represent 18% of the sample. Results and caveats for the whole study, not just this receptor: The ex vivo response was dominated by HLA-C-restricted CMV-specific TCR beta clonotypes, which also provided the single most frequent clonotype in two of eight donors. In both this cohort and an independent cohort of more than 350 donors, the cumulative frequency of public TCR beta family members distinguished carriers of CMV infection plus the relevant HLA type.

The CDR3 covers 15 residues, taking in both the cysteine and the phenylalanine. This entry keeps only the CDR3 DNA: 45 bases, framed from base 1. V is pared back by 0 bases and J by 6 bases, with 12 bases lying between the germline termini. According to the germline V gene, CDR1 reads MNHEY and CDR2 reads SVGEGT. The sample comprised CD8+ T cells from PBMCs. The TCR was taken from a human donor in good health (CMV status not recorded). Some clones in this sample may be carry-over from other donors' samples. This sequence uses TRBV6-2 or TRBV6-3 and TRBJ1-5, and perhaps TRBD1 as D gene, on 6 matching bases. The DNA is as follows: TGTGCCAGCAGTTACTCGCTACAGGACAGTCAGCCCCAGCATTTT. Its translation reads: CASSYSLQDSQPQHF.